The present T cell receptor beta chain was sequenced within a study of T cell responses to AZD1222 COVID-19 vaccine. Overall study context: Second-dose intervals of approximately 4 or approximately 12 weeks were pooled.

Per germline, CDR1 LNHDA and CDR2 SQIVND (reference sequence). V lost 9 bases and J lost 14, with 25 bases in between. The length of the CDR3 is 13 residues. TCRdb's copy holds only in-frame clones and misses some; the assay was immunoSEQ multiplex PCR. This table holds 130,000 to 150,000 clones, around nine tenths found once. General observations from the study: In a largely white British group with more females than males, clonal diversity was possibly underestimated.

Concerning this clone: What it binds is not known.

The specimen comprised peripheral blood, sampled on day 0 of AZD1222 vaccination. The receptor's source is an adult in good health. This chain uses TRBV19 with TRBJ1-2; a weak D match, TRBD1 (6 bases). CDR3 sequence reads: CASTPEGDQGRTF. In DNA, the CDR3 is TGTGCCAGCACACCAGAAGGGGACCAGGGGAGAACCTTC.